This TCR beta chain was identified in a study of cytomegalovirus exposure and HLA in healthy donors. Study outcomes and limitations: The study reported that TCR beta sequences accurately predicted HLA-A and HLA-B alleles in most subjects. Reportedly, cytomegalovirus status was diagnosed with high sensitivity and specificity. Presence/absence analyses supposed approximately even sequencing depth among donors.

Both 60 Vbeta primers and 13 Jbeta primers went into the PCR. Data came from immunoSEQ multiplex PCR; TCRdb stores just in-frame clones and leaves some out. Reported are tens of thousands of clones; the ten largest clones contain roughly 3.8%. In the case of this clone: Its antigen is unidentified.

This sequence was found in a female donor in good health and CMV-seropositive. The specimen was PBMCs.

CDR3 in amino acids: CASSAKQGFNSPLHF. CDR3 sequence (DNA): TGTGCCAGCAGCGCAAAACAGGGGTTTAATTCACCCCTCCACTTT. V and J are TRBV13 and TRBJ1-6; the match to TRBD1 covers 7 bases. The CDR3 is made up of 15 amino acids. Germline V gene sequence: CDR1 PRHDT, CDR2 FYEKMQ (reference sequence). V lost 5 bases, J lost 6 bases, and 7 bases stayed unmatched.